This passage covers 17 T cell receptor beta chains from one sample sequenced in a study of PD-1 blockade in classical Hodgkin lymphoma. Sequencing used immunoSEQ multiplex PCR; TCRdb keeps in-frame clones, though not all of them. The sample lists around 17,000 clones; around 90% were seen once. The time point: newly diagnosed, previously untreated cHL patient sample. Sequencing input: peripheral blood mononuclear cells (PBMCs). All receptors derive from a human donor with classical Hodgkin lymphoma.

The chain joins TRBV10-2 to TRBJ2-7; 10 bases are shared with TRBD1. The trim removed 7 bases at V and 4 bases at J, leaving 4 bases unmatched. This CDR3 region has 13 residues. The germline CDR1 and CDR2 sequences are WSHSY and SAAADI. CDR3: CASTPGQGYEQYF. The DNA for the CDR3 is TGCGCCAGCACTCCGGGACAGGGGTACGAGCAGTACTTC.

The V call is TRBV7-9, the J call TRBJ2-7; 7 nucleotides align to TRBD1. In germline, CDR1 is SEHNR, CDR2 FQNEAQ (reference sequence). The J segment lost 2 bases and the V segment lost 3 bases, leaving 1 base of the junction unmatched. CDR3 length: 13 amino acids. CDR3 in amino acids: CASSFGTAYEQYF. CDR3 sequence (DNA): TGTGCCAGCAGCTTTGGGACAGCCTACGAGCAGTACTTC.

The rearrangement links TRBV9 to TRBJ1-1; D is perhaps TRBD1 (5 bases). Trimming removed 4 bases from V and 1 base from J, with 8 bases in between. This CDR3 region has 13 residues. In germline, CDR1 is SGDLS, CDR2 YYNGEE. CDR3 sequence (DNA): TGTGCCAGCAGCTTCACAGGGAACACTGAAGCTTTCTTT. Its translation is CASSFTGNTEAFF.

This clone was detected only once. This CDR3 is CASSPRNRDGYTF. The CDR3 region has the DNA TGTGCCAGCAGTCCTAGAAACAGGGACGGCTACACCTTC. The chain carries TRBV6-1 and TRBJ1-2, with a possible D match to TRBD1 (6 bases). The CDR3 contains 13 residues. The V end was cut by 5 bases, the J end by 8 bases, with 15 bases between. CDR1 MNHNS and CDR2 SASEGT come from the germline V gene.

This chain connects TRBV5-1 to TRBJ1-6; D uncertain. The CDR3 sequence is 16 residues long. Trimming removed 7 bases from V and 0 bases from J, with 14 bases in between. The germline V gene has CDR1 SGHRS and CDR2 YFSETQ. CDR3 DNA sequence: TGCGCCAGCGCCGTCGAGTTCAGCTCCTATAATTCACCCCTCCACTTT. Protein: CASAVEFSSYNSPLHF.

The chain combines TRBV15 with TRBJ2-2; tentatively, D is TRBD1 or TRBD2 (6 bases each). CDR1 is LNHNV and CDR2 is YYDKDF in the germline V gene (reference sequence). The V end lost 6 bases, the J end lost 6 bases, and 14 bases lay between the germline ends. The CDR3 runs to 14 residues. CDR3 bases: TGTGCCACCAGGGACGTGGGGGGCCCCGGGGAGCTGTTTTTT. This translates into CATRDVGGPGELFF. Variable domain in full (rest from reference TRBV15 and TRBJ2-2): DAMVIQNPRYQVTQFGKPVTLSCSQTLNHNVMYWYQQKSSQAPKLLFHYYDKDFNNEADTPDNFQSRRPNTSFCFLDIRSPGLGDTAMYLCATRDVGGPGELFFGEGSRLTVL.

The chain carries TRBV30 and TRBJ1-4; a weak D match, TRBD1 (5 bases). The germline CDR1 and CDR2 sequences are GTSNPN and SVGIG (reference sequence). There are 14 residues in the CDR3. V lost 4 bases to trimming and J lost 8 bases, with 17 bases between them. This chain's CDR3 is CAWTAGTLGEKLFF. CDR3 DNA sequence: TGTGCCTGGACCGCCGGGACGTTAGGAGAAAAACTGTTTTTT.

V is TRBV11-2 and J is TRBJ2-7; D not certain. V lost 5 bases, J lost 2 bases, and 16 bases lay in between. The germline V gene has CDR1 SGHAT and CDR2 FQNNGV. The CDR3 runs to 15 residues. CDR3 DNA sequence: TGTGCCAGCAGCCCAAGGGCCCAGGCAACCTACGAGCAGTACTTC. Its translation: CASSPRAQATYEQYF. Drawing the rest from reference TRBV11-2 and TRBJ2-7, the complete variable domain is EAGVAQSPRYKIIEKRQSVAFWCNPISGHATLYWYQQILGQGPKLLIQFQNNGVVDDSQLPKDRFSAERLKGVDSTLKIQPAKLEDSAVYLCASSPRAQATYEQYFGPGTRLTVT.

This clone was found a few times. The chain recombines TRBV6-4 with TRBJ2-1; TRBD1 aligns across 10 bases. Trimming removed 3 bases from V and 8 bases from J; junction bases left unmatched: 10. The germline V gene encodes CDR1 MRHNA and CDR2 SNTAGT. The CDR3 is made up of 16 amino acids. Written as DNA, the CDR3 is TGTGCCAGCAGTGATGGGCAGGGACAGGGGTTGGATGAGCAGTTCTTC. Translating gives CASSDGQGQGLDEQFF.

The CDR3 loop reads CASSSYGGAVNNEQFF. CDR3 coding DNA: TGTGCCAGCAGCTCCTACGGCGGGGCAGTAAACAATGAGCAGTTCTTC. The chain couples TRBV11-2 to TRBJ2-1; tentatively, D is TRBD2 (6 bases). Trimming cost V 4 bases and J 5 bases, with 18 bases left between them. Germline CDR1 and CDR2: SGHAT and FQNNGV. The CDR3 totals 16 residues.

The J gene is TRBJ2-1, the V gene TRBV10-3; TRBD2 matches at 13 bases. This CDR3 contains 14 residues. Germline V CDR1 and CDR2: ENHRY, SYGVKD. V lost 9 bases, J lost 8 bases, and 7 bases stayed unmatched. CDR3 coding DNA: TGTGCCATAACCCGGACTAGCGGGAGCGATGAGCAGTTCTTC. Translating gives CAITRTSGSDEQFF.

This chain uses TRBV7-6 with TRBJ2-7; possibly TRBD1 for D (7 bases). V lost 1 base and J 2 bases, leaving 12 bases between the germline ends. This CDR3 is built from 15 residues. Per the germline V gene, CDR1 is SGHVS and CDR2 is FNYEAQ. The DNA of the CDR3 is TGTGCCAGCAGCTTAGAGGAGGGGGCGCCCTACGAGCAGTACTTC. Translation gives CASSLEEGAPYEQYF. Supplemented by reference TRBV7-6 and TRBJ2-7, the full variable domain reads GAGVSQSPRYKVTKRGQDVALRCDPISGHVSLYWYRQALGQGPEFLTYFNYEAQQDKSGLPNDRFSAERPEGSISTLTIQRTEQRDSAMYRCASSLEEGAPYEQYFGPGTRLTVT.

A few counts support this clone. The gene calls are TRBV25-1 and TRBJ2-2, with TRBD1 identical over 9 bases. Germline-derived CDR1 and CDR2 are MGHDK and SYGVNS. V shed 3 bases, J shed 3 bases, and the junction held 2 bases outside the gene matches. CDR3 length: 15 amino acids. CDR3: CASSEGDRDTGELFF. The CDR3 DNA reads TGTGCCAGCAGTGAGGGGGACAGGGACACCGGGGAGCTGTTTTTT.

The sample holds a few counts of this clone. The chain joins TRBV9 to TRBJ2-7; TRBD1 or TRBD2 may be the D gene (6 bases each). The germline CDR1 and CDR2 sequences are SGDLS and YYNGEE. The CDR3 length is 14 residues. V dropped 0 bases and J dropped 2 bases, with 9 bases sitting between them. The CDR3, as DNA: TGTGCCAGCAGCGTAGACGGGGGCGCCTACGAGCAGTACTTC. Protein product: CASSVDGGAYEQYF. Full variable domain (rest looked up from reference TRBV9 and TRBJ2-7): DSGVTQTPKHLITATGQRVTLRCSPRSGDLSVYWYQQSLDQGLQFLIQYYNGEERAKGNILERFSAQQFPDLHSELNLSSLELGDSALYFCASSVDGGAYEQYFGPGTRLTVT.

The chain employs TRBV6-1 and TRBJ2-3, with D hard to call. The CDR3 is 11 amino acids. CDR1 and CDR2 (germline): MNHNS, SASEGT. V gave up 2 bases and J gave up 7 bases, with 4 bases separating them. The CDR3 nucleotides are TGTGCCAGCAGTGAATTAAATACGCAGTATTTT. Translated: CASSELNTQYF.

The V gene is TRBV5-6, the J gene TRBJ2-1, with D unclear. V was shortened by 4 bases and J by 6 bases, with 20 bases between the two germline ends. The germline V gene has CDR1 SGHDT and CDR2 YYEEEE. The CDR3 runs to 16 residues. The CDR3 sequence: CASSNPKGRFSNEQFF. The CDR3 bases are TGTGCCAGCAGCAATCCTAAGGGTAGGTTTAGCAATGAGCAGTTCTTC.

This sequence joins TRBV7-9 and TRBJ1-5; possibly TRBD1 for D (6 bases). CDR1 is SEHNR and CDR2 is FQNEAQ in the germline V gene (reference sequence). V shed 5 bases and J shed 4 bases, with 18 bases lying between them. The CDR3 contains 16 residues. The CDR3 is CASSAGPGGGNQPQHF. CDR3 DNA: TGTGCCAGCAGCGCCGGCCCGGGGGGCGGAAATCAGCCCCAGCATTTT.